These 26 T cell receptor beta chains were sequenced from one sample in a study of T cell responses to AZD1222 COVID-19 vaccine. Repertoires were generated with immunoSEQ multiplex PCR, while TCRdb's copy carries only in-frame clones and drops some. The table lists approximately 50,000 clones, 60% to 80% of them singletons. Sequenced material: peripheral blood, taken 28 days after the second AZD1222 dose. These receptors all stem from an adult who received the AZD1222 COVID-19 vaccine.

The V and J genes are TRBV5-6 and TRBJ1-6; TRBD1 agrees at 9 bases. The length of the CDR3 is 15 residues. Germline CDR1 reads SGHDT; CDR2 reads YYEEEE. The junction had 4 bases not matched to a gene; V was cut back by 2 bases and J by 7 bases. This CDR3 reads CASSLPGQGNSPLHF. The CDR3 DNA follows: TGTGCCAGCAGCTTACCGGGACAGGGAAATTCACCCCTCCACTTT.

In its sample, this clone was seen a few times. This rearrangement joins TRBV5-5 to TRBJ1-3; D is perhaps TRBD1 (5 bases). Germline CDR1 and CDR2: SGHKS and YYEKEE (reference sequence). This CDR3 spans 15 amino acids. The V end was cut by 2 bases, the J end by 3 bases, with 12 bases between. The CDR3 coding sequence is TGTGCCAGCAGCTTCACCAGGGCAGGTGGAAACACCATATATTTT. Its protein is CASSFTRAGGNTIYF. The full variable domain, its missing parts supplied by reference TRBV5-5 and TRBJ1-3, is DAGVTQSPTHLIKTRGQQVTLRCSPISGHKSVSWYQQVLGQGPQFIFQYYEKEERGRGNFPDRFSARQFPNYSSELNVNALLLGDSALYLCASSFTRAGGNTIYFGEGSWLTVV.

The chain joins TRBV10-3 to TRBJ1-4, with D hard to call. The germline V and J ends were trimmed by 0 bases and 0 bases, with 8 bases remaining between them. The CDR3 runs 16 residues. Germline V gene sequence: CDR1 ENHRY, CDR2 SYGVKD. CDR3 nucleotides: TGTGCCATCAGTGAGTCCCCAGGAACAACTAATGAAAAACTGTTTTTT. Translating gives CAISESPGTTNEKLFF.

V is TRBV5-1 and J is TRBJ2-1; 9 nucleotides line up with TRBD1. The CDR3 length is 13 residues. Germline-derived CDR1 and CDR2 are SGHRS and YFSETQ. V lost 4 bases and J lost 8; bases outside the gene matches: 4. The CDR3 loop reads CASSPGQGHEQFF. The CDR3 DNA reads TGCGCCAGCAGCCCGGGACAGGGACATGAGCAGTTCTTC.

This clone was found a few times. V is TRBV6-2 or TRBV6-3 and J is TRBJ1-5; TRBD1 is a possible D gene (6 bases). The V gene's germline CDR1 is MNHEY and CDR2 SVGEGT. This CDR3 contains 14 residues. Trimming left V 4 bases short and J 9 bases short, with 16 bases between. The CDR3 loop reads CASSSTGPLGPQHF. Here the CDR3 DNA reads TGTGCCAGCAGTTCCACAGGGCCCTTGGGGCCCCAGCATTTT.

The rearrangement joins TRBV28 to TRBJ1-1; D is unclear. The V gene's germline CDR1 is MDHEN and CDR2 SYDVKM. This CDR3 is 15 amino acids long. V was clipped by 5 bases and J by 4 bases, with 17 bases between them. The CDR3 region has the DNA TGTGCCAGCAGTATCCAGTACCCGGGAGGCACTGAAGCTTTCTTT. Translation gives CASSIQYPGGTEAFF.

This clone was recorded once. The CDR3 loop is CASSFEREGYNEQFF. The CDR3 coding sequence is TGTGCCAGCAGCTTTGAGCGGGAGGGCTACAATGAGCAGTTCTTC. The V gene is TRBV7-8, the J gene TRBJ2-1, with 10 bases lining up with TRBD2. The V segment lost 3 bases and the J segment 3 bases; nucleotides outside the gene matches: 2. Per germline, CDR1 SGHVS and CDR2 FQNEAQ. The CDR3 spans 15 residues. Variable domain in full (rest from reference TRBV7-8 and TRBJ2-1): GAGVSQSPRYKVAKRGQDVALRCDPISGHVSLFWYQQALGQGPEFLTYFQNEAQLDKSGLPSDRFFAERPEGSVSTLKIQRTQQEDSAVYLCASSFEREGYNEQFFGPGTRLTVL.

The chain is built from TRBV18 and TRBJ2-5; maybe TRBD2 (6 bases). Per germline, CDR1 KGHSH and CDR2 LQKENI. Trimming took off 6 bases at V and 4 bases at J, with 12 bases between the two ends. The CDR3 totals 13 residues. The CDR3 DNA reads TGTGCCAGCTCCCCGGGGGTTACAGAGACCCAGTACTTC. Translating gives CASSPGVTETQYF. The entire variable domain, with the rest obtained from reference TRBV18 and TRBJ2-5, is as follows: NAGVMQNPRHLVRRRGQEARLRCSPMKGHSHVYWYRQLPEEGLKFMVYLQKENIIDESGMPKERFSAEFPKEGPSILRIQQVVRGDSAAYFCASSPGVTETQYFGPGTRLLVL.

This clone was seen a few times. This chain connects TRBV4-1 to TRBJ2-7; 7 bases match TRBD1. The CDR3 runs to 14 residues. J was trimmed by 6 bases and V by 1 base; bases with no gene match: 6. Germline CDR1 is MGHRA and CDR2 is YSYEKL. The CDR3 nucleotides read TGCGCCAGCAGCCAAGGAAAACAGGGGTCCGAGCAGTACTTC. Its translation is CASSQGKQGSEQYF.

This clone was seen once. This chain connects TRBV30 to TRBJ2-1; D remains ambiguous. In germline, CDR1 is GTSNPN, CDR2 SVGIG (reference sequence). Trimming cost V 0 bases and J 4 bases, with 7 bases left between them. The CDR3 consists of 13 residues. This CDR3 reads CAWSVGIYNEQFF. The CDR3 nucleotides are TGTGCCTGGAGTGTGGGGATTTACAATGAGCAGTTCTTC.

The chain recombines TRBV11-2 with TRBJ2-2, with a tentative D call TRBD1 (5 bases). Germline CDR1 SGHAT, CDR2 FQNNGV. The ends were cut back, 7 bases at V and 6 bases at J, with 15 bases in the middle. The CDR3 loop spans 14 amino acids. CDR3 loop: CASTTIGVPGELFF. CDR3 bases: TGTGCCAGCACCACTATAGGGGTGCCCGGGGAGCTGTTTTTT.

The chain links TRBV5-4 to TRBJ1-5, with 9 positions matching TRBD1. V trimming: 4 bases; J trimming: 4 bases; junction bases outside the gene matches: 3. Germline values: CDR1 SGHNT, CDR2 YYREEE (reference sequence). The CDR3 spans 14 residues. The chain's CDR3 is CASSPGTGNQPQHF. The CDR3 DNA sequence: TGTGCCAGCAGCCCCGGGACAGGGAATCAGCCCCAGCATTTT.

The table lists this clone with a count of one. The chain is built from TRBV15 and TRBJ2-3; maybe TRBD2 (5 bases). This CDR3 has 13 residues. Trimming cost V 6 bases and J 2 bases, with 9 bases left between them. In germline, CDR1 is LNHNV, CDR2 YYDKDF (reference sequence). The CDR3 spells CATSVGATDTQYF. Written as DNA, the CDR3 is TGTGCCACCAGTGTGGGAGCCACAGATACGCAGTATTTT.

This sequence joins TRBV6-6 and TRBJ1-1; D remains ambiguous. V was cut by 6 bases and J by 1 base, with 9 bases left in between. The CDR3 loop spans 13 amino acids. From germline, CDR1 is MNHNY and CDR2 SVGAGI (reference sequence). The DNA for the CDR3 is TGTGCCAGCAGACGGATGGGGAACACTGAAGCTTTCTTT. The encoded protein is CASRRMGNTEAFF.

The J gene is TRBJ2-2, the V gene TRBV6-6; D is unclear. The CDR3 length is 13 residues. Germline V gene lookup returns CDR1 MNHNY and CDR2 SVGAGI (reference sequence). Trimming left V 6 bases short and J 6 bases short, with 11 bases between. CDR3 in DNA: TGTGCCAGCAGCCCCCTTATCCCCGGGGAGCTGTTTTTT. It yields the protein CASSPLIPGELFF.

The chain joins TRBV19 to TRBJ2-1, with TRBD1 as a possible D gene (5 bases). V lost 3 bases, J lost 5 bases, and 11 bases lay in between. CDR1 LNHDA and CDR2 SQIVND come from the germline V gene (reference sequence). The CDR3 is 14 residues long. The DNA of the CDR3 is TGTGCCAGTAGTATCTCGACAGCAAACAATGAGCAGTTCTTC. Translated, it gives CASSISTANNEQFF.

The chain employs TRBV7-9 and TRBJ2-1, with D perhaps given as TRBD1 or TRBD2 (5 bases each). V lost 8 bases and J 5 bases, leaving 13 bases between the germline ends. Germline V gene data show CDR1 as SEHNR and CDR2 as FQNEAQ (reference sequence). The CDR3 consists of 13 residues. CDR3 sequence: CASGGTGNNEQFF. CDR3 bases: TGTGCCAGCGGGGGAACTGGAAACAATGAGCAGTTCTTC.

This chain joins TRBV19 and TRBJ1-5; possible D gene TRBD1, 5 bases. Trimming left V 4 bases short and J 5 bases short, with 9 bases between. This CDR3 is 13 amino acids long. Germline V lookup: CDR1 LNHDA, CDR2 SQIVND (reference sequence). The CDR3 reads CASSRGGDQPQHF. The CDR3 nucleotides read TGTGCCAGTAGTAGGGGAGGGGATCAGCCCCAGCATTTT.

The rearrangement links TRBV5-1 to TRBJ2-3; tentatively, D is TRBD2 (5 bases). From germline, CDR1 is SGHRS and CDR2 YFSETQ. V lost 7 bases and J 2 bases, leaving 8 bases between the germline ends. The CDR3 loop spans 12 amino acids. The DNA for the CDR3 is TGCGCCAGCTCGGGGTTCACAGATACGCAGTATTTT. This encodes CASSGFTDTQYF.

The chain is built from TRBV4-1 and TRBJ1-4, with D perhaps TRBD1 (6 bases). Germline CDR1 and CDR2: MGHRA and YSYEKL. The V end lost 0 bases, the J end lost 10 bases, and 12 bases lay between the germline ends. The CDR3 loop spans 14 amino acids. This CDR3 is CASSQEEQGAKLFF. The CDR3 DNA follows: TGCGCCAGCAGCCAAGAGGAACAGGGAGCAAAACTGTTTTTT.

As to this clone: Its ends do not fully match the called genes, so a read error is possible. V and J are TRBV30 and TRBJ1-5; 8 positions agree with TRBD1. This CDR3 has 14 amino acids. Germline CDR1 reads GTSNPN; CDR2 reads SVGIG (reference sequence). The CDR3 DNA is TGTGCCTGGAGAGCACAGGGGGGCAACCAGCCCCAGCATTTT. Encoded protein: CAWRAQGGNQPQHF.

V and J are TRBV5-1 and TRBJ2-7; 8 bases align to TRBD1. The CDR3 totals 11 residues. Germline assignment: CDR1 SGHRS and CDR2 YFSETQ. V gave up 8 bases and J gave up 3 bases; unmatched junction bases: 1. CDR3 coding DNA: TGCGCCAGGACAGGGGTCTACGAGCAGTACGTC. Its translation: CARTGVYEQYV.

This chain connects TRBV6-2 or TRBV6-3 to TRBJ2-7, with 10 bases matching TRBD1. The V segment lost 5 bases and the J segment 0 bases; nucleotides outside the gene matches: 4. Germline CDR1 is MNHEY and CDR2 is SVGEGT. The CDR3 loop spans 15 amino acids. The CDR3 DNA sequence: TGTGCCAGCAGTCCAGGGACAGGGGTCTCCTACGAGCAGTACTTC. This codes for CASSPGTGVSYEQYF.

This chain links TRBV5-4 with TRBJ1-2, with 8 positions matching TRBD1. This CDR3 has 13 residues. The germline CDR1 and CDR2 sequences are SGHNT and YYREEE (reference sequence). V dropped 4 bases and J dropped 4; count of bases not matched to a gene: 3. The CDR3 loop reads CASSRTGTYGYTF. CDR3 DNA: TGTGCCAGCAGCAGGACAGGGACCTATGGCTACACCTTC.

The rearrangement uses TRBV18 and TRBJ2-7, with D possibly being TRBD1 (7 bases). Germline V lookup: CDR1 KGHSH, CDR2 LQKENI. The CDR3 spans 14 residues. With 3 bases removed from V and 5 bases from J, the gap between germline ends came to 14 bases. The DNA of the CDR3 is TGTGCCAGCTCACCGAGACAGGGAGGCGACGAGCAGTACTTC. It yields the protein CASSPRQGGDEQYF. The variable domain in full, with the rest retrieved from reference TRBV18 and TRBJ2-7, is NAGVMQNPRHLVRRRGQEARLRCSPMKGHSHVYWYRQLPEEGLKFMVYLQKENIIDESGMPKERFSAEFPKEGPSILRIQQVVRGDSAAYFCASSPRQGGDEQYFGPGTRLTVT.

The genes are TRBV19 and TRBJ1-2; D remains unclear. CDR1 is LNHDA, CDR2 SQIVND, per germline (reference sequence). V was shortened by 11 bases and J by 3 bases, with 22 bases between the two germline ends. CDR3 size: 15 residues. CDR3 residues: CAREGGLFPDYGYTF. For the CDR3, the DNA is TGTGCCCGCGAGGGAGGGCTGTTTCCCGACTATGGCTACACCTTC. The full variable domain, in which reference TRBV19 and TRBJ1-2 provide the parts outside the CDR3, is DGGITQSPKYLFRKEGQNVTLSCEQNLNHDAMYWYRQDPGQGLRLIYYSQIVNDFQKGDIAEGYSVSREKKESFPLTVTSAQKNPTAFYLCAREGGLFPDYGYTFGSGTRLTVV.